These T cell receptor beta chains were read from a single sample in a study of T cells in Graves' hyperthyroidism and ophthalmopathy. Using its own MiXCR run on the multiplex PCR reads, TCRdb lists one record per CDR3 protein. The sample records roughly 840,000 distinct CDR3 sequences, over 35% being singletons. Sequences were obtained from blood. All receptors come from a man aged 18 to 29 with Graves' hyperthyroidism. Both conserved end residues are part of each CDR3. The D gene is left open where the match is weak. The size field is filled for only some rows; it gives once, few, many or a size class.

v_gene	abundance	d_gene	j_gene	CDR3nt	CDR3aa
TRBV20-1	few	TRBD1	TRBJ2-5	TGCAGTGCTAGAGATGGGGACAGGGGGGGGGAGACCCAGTACTTC	CSARDGDRGGETQYF
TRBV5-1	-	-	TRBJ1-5	TGCGCCAGCAGCCCGGAGTTAGGACAGCCCCAGCATTTT	CASSPELGQPQHF
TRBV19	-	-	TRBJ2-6	TGTGCCAGTAGGCTAATCTGGGGAGACCCTAGCCCTGGGGCCAACGTCCTGACTTTC	CASRLIWGDPSPGANVLTF
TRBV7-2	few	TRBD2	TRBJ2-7	TGTGCCAGCGGTATGACTAGCGGGCTCTACGAGCAGTACTTC	CASGMTSGLYEQYF
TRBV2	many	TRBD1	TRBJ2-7	TGTGCCAGCTCCGTAGGGGACAGGGTGTACGAGCAGTACTTC	CASSVGDRVYEQYF
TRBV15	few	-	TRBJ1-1	TGTGCCACCAGCAGACCCCAGGACAGATCTGAAGCTTTCTTT	CATSRPQDRSEAFF
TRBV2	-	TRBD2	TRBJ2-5	TGTGCCAGCAGCGTCGACGCGGGAGAGGCCCAGTACTTC	CASSVDAGEAQYF
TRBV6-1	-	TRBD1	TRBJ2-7	TGTGCCAGCAGACCCACTTCTAGACAGGGCCACGAGCAGTACTTC	CASRPTSRQGHEQYF
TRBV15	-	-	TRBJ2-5	TGTGCCACCAGCAGAGATTTTTTTGAGCCCCAGTACTTC	CATSRDFFEPQYF
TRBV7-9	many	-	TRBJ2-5	TGTGCCAGTCGCCTCCTCGGAGGGGGTGAAGAGACCCAGTACTTC	CASRLLGGGEETQYF
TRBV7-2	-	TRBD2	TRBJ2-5	TGTGCCAGCAGCTTAGGGGATAGCGGGAGACTAAACGGGGAGACCCAGTACTTC	CASSLGDSGRLNGETQYF
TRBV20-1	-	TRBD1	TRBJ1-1	TGCAGTGCTAGTCACACCGGGACAGGGATGAACACTGAAGCTTTCTTT	CSASHTGTGMNTEAFF
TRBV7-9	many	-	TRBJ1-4	TGTGCCAGCAGCTTAGAGGCAGGGCGGCGGACTAATGAAAAACTGTTTTTT	CASSLEAGRRTNEKLFF
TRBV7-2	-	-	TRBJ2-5	TGTGCCAGCAGCTTGGACGAGCCGGTTGGGGAGACCCAGTACTTC	CASSLDEPVGETQYF
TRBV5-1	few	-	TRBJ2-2	TGCGCCAGCAGCCCGTGGGGACCGACGAACACCGGGGAGCTGTTTTTT	CASSPWGPTNTGELFF
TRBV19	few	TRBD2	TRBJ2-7	TGTGCCAGCAAGGGCCCGCGGGGGGAGCAGTACTTC	CASKGPRGEQYF
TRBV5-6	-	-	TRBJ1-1	TGTGCCAGCAGCGGGGTAGGTAGGGTCACTGAAGCTTTCTTT	CASSGVGRVTEAFF
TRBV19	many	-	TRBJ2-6	TGTGCCAGTAACAACGTGGGGTCTGGGGCCAACGTCCTGACTTTC	CASNNVGSGANVLTF
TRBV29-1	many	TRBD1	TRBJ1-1	TGCAGCGCCCGGACAGGGAACAAGGGCACTGAAGCTTTCTTT	CSARTGNKGTEAFF
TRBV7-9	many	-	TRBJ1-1	TGTGCCAGCAGCTTAGTCGAAGGAAACACTGAAGCTTTCTTT	CASSLVEGNTEAFF
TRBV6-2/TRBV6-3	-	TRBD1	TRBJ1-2	TGTGCCAGCAGTTCACCCGGGACAGGAACCTATGGCTACACCTTC	CASSSPGTGTYGYTF
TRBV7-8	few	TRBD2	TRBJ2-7	TGTGCCAGCAGCTTAGCGACCCCGGGACTAGTTCCCTACGAGCAGTACTTC	CASSLATPGLVPYEQYF
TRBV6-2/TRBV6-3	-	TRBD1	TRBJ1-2	TGTGCCAGCAGTTACCCGTGGACAGGGGATAATGGCTACACCTTC	CASSYPWTGDNGYTF
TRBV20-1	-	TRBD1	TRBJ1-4	TGCAGTGCTAGAGATTCGACCAGGGGGCAGGGTGAAAAACTGTTTTTT	CSARDSTRGQGEKLFF
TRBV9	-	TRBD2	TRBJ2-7	TGCGCCAGCAGCCAAGATCTCGGAGGGACTAGCGGGATTTGGGAGCAGTACTTC	CASSQDLGGTSGIWEQYF
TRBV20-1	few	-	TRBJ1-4	TGCAGTGCTAGAAACGCCCAGGGAAATGAAAAACTGTTTTTT	CSARNAQGNEKLFF
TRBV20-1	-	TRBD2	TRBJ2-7	TGCAGTGCTAGTAGGACTAGCGGGATCTACGAGCAGTACTTC	CSASRTSGIYEQYF
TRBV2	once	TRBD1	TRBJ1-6	TGTGCCAGCAGTTCAACACGAGTTCTGACAGGGCTGAATTCACCCCTCCACTTT	CASSSTRVLTGLNSPLHF
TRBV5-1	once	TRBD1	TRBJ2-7	TGCGCCAGCAGCCAAGAAGGGACAGGGAGGACCTACGAGCAGTACTTC	CASSQEGTGRTYEQYF
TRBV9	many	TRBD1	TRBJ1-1	TGTGCCAGCAGCGTAGGAGCGGACAGGGTGAGTGCTTTCTTT	CASSVGADRVSAFF
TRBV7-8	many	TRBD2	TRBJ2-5	TGTGCCAGCAGCCGGTCGGGGGGAGAGACCCAGTACTTC	CASSRSGGETQYF
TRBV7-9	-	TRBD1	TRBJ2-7	TGTGCCAGCAGCCACCAGACAGGGATGGGACCCGAGCAGTACTTC	CASSHQTGMGPEQYF
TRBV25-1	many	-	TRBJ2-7	TGTGCCAGCAGTGAATATAGCGGACAGGCCTCCTACGAGCAGTACTTC	CASSEYSGQASYEQYF
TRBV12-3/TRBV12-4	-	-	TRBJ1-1	TGTGCCAGCAGTTCACCCGTCGGACTCCCGAACACTGAAGCTTTCTTT	CASSSPVGLPNTEAFF
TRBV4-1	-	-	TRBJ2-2	TGCGCCAGCAGCCAAGGGGCCTCGGACACCGGGGAGCTGTTTTTT	CASSQGASDTGELFF
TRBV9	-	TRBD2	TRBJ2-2	TGTGCCAGCAGCGGGGAGACTAGCGGGGAAGGGACCGGGGAGCTGTTTTTT	CASSGETSGEGTGELFF
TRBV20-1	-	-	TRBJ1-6	TGCAGTGCTAGAGATTTCGGCTCCTTGGATTCACCCCTCCACTTT	CSARDFGSLDSPLHF
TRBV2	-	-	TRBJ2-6	TGTGCCAGCAGGCACGGGAGCTATGGCGCCAACGTCCTGACTTTC	CASRHGSYGANVLTF
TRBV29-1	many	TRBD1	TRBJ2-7	TGCAGCGTTGCGGGGACAGGTCGCTCCTACGAGCAGTACTTC	CSVAGTGRSYEQYF
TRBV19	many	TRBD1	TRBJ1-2	TGTGCCAGTAGTCAGCCGGGACAGGCCCACTATGGCTACACCTTC	CASSQPGQAHYGYTF
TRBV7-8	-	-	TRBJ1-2	TGTGCCAGCAGCTTAAACCCCCCAGCCTATGGCTACACCTTC	CASSLNPPAYGYTF
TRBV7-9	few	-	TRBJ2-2	TGTGCCAGCAGCCTGGGACTGTTCGCGAACACCGGGGAGCTGTTTTTT	CASSLGLFANTGELFF
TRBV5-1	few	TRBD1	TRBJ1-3	TGCGCCAGCAGCTCCGGACAGGGTTTGGACACCATATATTTT	CASSSGQGLDTIYF
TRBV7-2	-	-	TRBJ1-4	TGTGCCAGCAGCTTAAGCCTAGCGGGGGCCGCCGTTGAAAAACTGTTTTTT	CASSLSLAGAAVEKLFF
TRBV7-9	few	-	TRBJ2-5	TGTGCCAGCAGCTCTACAGGGACGGAGACCCAGTACTTC	CASSSTGTETQYF
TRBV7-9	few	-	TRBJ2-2	TGTGCCAGCAGCTTAGAGGCGGGGTCGAACACCGGGGAGCTGTTTTTT	CASSLEAGSNTGELFF
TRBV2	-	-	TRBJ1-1	TGTGCCAGCAGTGAAACAATGTCGGAGGAAGCTTTCTTT	CASSETMSEEAFF
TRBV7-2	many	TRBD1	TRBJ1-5	TGTGCCAGCAGCTTACGGGGGACAGGCAATCAGCCCCAGCATTTT	CASSLRGTGNQPQHF
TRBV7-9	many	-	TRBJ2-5	TGTGCCAGCAGCTTAGTAGCTGGGGAGGTGGAGACCCAGTACTTC	CASSLVAGEVETQYF
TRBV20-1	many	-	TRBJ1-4	TGCAGTGCCCAGACGGGGATAGATGAAAAACTGTTTTTT	CSAQTGIDEKLFF